The subject of this entry is one T cell receptor (beta chain). The sample originates from a study of blood T cell repertoires in COVID-19. Study information: PBMCs, B-cell-depleted T cells, or T cells were the source of the cDNA or gDNA that made up the material.

Using immunoSEQ multiplex PCR, the repertoire was profiled, and TCRdb retains in-frame clones only, with some absent. The table shows fewer than 250,000 clones, with 83% occurring only once. The CDR3 is 15 residues long. Germline CDR1 reads MDHEN; CDR2 reads SYDVKM. Deletions cut 7 bases from V and 6 bases from J, with 20 bases between. This TCR came from a human donor in a cohort sampled during active COVID-19. Material: peripheral blood. The chain links TRBV28 to TRBJ2-3; TRBD2 might be the D (6 bases). The CDR3 protein is CASNLDVLGGDTQYF. CDR3 coding DNA: TGTGCCAGCAACCTTGACGTCCTGGGGGGTGATACGCAGTATTTT.